This record looks at one T cell receptor (beta chain) sequence and its context. Antigen: not known. Losses at the gene ends were 6 bases for V and 2 bases for J; bases not matched to a gene: 0. CDR3 length: 14 amino acids. In germline, CDR1 is LNHDA, CDR2 SQIVND (reference sequence). These data come from a study of shared clonotypes between healthy human individuals. The naive CD8 population came from CD45RO-negative cells selected for CCR7, without terminally differentiated effector memory CD45RA+ cells. The repertoire was sequenced with immunoSEQ multiplex PCR; TCRdb's copy has only in-frame clones and lacks some. The table shows under 2,000,000 clones, with less than 95% occurring only once. Findings and caveats of the study: Clonotypes that were shared across four donors made up 4% to 6% of naive CD4 clonotypes. An effect of sequencing depth on clonotype sharing among donors was expected.

The sequenced sample consisted of naive CD8+ T cells sorted from blood. This sequence originates from a man aged 18 to 30 in good health. This chain connects TRBV19 to TRBJ2-7, with TRBD2 matching 14 bases. In DNA, the CDR3 is TGTGCCAGTAGGGGACTAGCGGGAGCCTACGAGCAGTACTTC. This gives the protein CASRGLAGAYEQYF.